This T cell receptor beta chain emerged from a study of shared clonotypes between healthy human individuals. Study-level findings and limits: Sampling covered nothing but blood. Tissue TCR repertoires likely differ from those found in blood.

Looked up from germline, CDR1 is SSHAT and CDR2 is FNYEAQ (reference sequence). The CDR3 is 13 residues long. There were only Caucasian adults among the donors, and all lived in Nashville, Tennessee. Repertoires were generated with immunoSEQ multiplex PCR, while TCRdb's copy carries only in-frame clones and drops some. This sample has about 1 million clones, with around 76% found just once. On this clone itself: What it binds is unknown. One junction end disagrees with the germline gene, perhaps due to a read error.

Sequenced material: memory CD4+ T cells sorted from blood. Subset defined: CD45RA-negative fraction. This chain links TRBV7-7 with TRBJ2-2; D gene ambiguous. This sequence originates from a man aged 18 to 30 in good health. DNA of the CDR3: TGTGCTAGCAGCTTGACGGACACCGGGGAGCTGTTTTTT. This sequence encodes CASSLTDTGELFF.